This TCR beta chain was found in a study of beta chain features in type 1 diabetes. Study summary: Cells sorted and examined across all samples totaled approximately 100,000,000.

General study findings and limits: Type 1 diabetes patients had VDJ junctions that carried fewer insertions and more deletions.

The isolated RNA, all of it, was reverse transcribed, so expressed TCRB transcripts were what got sequenced. The method was immunoSEQ multiplex PCR; TCRdb's version includes in-frame clones alone and lacks a portion of them. The profile shows around 500,000 clones, about an eighth of them singletons. Germline V gives CDR1 SGHDT, CDR2 YYEEEE. Trimming at V came to 7 bases and at J to 7 bases, leaving 11 bases not matched to a gene. The CDR3 length is 15 residues. One heparinised draw of blood, averaging about 116 mL, came from each donor. As for this clone: Its antigen remains unidentified.

The clonotype comes from a woman under 30 in good health. Material: naive CD4+ T cells from blood. The chain employs TRBV5-6 and TRBJ1-4; 9 nucleotides agree with TRBD1. The CDR3 here is CASLITGQGSEKLFF. CDR3 DNA sequence: TGTGCCAGCCTGATCACGGGACAGGGTAGTGAAAAACTGTTTTTT.